Listed below are T cell receptor beta chains from one sample, sequenced in a study of metastatic and nonmetastatic thyroid tumors. TCRdb called clones again from the PCR reads with MiXCR. The profile shows around 8,000 clones, around 28% of them singletons. Sequencing used tumor tissue. The receptors derive from a male donor with papillary thyroid cancer or a benign thyroid nodule (not recorded which). Some clones in this sample may be carry-over from other donors' samples. The CDR3 runs from the conserved cysteine through the conserved F or W. Each record gives: D gene, clone size, V gene, J gene, CDR3 protein, CDR3 DNA. D genes are given only for firm matches. Some rows have no size entry. The others give once, few or many, or a class for an expanded clone.

>.|.|TRBV6-2/TRBV6-3|TRBJ2-3
CASSKGGPTDTQYF
TGTGCCAGCTCTAAGGGAGGACCCACAGATACGCAGTATTTT
>.|few|TRBV6-1|TRBJ2-1
CASTPSGRLNEQFF
TGTGCCAGCACCCCGTCGGGCAGATTAAATGAACAGTTCTTC
>.|many|TRBV29-1|TRBJ1-2
CSVDGRNYGYTF
TGCAGCGTTGACGGCAGGAACTATGGCTACACCTTC
>.|large|TRBV6-5|TRBJ1-2
CASSYGQGNYGYTF
TGTGCCAGCAGTTACGGGCAGGGCAACTATGGCTACACCTTC
>.|few|TRBV19|TRBJ2-7
CASSIAGQNYYEQYF
TGTGCCAGTAGTATCGCTGGGCAGAATTACTACGAGCAGTACTTC
>.|.|TRBV20-1|TRBJ2-1
CSALGALRSNEQFF
TGCAGTGCTCTCGGGGCGCTTAGGTCCAATGAGCAGTTCTTC
>.|.|TRBV20-1|TRBJ2-7
CSARKRASSYEQYF
TGCAGTGCTAGGAAAAGGGCGAGCTCCTACGAGCAGTACTTC
>TRBD2|.|TRBV11-2|TRBJ2-2
CASSLEVGSGGANTGELFF
TGTGCCAGCAGCTTAGAAGTTGGTAGCGGGGGCGCGAACACCGGGGAGCTGTTTTTT
>TRBD1|few|TRBV6-1|TRBJ1-6
CASRTGQADSPLHF
TGTGCCAGCAGAACGGGACAGGCGGATTCACCCCTCCACTTT
>.|few|TRBV6-8|TRBJ1-3
CASSYEDISGNTIYF
TGTGCCAGCAGTTACGAAGATATCTCTGGAAACACCATATATTTT
>TRBD1|.|TRBV6-1|TRBJ2-3
CASSEGQGTKNTQYF
TGTGCCAGCAGTGAGGGACAGGGGACTAAGAATACGCAGTATTTT
>TRBD1|many|TRBV20-1|TRBJ1-3
CSANDLSGGTDSSGNTIYF
TGCAGTGCTAACGACCTAAGTGGCGGGACAGACAGCTCTGGAAACACCATATATTTT
>TRBD1|.|TRBV28|TRBJ2-1
CASSLGGQGNNEQFF
TGTGCCAGCAGTTTGGGGGGACAGGGGAACAATGAGCAGTTCTTC
>.|.|TRBV12-3/TRBV12-4|TRBJ2-1
CASSLSGYNEQFF
TGTGCCAGCAGTTTATCGGGATACAATGAGCAGTTCTTC
>.|.|TRBV6-1|TRBJ1-5
CASSQDNQPQHF
TGTGCCAGCAGTCAGGACAATCAGCCCCAGCATTTT
>TRBD1|.|TRBV12-3/TRBV12-4|TRBJ2-7
CASSPGQGNYEQYF
TGTGCCAGCAGTCCGGGACAGGGGAACTACGAGCAGTACTTC
>.|.|TRBV11-2|TRBJ2-1
CASSFLPSGLENEQFF
TGTGCCAGCAGCTTTCTACCAAGCGGCCTCGAGAATGAGCAGTTCTTC
>TRBD1|medium-sized|TRBV27|TRBJ2-2
CASRGQPYTGELFF
TGTGCCAGCAGGGGACAGCCCTACACCGGGGAGCTGTTTTTT
>TRBD2|.|TRBV6-5|TRBJ2-7
CDSSRSSGTYEQYF
TGTGACAGCAGTCGCTCTAGCGGTACCTACGAGCAGTACTTC
>.|few|TRBV27|TRBJ2-7
CASSKRASYEQYF
TGTGCCAGCAGTAAACGGGCATCCTACGAGCAGTACTTC
>.|.|TRBV5-5|TRBJ2-7
CASSLVDEQYF
TGTGCCAGCAGCTTGGTTGACGAGCAGTACTTC
>.|large|TRBV6-1|TRBJ2-1
CASSSNTEGNEQFF
TGTGCCAGCAGTTCGAACACCGAGGGAAATGAGCAGTTCTTC
>TRBD1|few|TRBV2|TRBJ2-7
CASTGQIYYEQYF
TGTGCCAGCACGGGACAGATCTACTACGAGCAGTACTTC
>.|.|TRBV6-1|TRBJ1-1
CASSEGAEAVMSFF
TGTGCCAGCAGTGAAGGGGCAGAAGCGGTCATGTCTTTCTTT
>.|few|TRBV6-1|TRBJ1-5
CASSEEGGSNQPQHF
TGTGCCAGCAGTGAGGAGGGGGGTAGCAATCAGCCCCAGCATTTT
>.|.|TRBV7-2|TRBJ2-1
CASSGPIGTPSNSYNEQFF
TGTGCCAGCAGCGGCCCAATTGGGACTCCTAGTAACTCCTACAATGAGCAGTTCTTC
>TRBD1|many|TRBV12-3/TRBV12-4|TRBJ1-6
CASSLGQSSYNSPLHF
TGTGCCAGCAGTTTGGGACAGAGCTCCTATAATTCACCCCTCCACTTT
>TRBD1|few|TRBV6-1|TRBJ1-1
CASCPGTGGTEAFF
TGTGCCAGCTGTCCCGGGACAGGGGGCACTGAAGCTTTCTTT
>.|.|TRBV2|TRBJ1-5
CASSEGSSNQPQHF
TGTGCCAGCAGTGAAGGCAGTAGCAATCAGCCCCAGCATTTT
>.|few|TRBV30|TRBJ1-2
CAWSVGAGAVYGYTF
TGTGCCTGGAGTGTAGGAGCAGGGGCAGTGTATGGCTACACCTTC
>.|.|TRBV6-1|TRBJ2-1
CASSLAVVIVF
TGTGCCAGCAGTTTAGCGGTAGTTATCGTCTTC
>.|.|TRBV11-3|TRBJ1-2
CASSLEGRESNYGYTF
TGTGCCAGCAGCTTAGAGGGTCGTGAATCTAACTATGGCTACACCTTC
>.|.|TRBV24-1|TRBJ2-1
CATSDSTGIPYNEQFF
TGTGCCACCAGTGACTCTACAGGAATCCCCTACAATGAGCAGTTCTTC
>.|many|TRBV30|TRBJ2-3
CAWSNRQMDTQYF
TGTGCCTGGAGTAATCGACAGATGGATACGCAGTATTTT
>TRBD1|few|TRBV19|TRBJ2-1
CASSKGRQGQDEQFF
TGTGCCAGTAGTAAGGGGCGACAGGGGCAAGATGAGCAGTTCTTC
>TRBD2|few|TRBV28|TRBJ2-7
CASSFPTSGGSYEQYF
TGTGCCAGCAGTTTTCCGACTAGCGGGGGTTCCTACGAGCAGTACTTC
>.|few|TRBV11-2|TRBJ1-2
CASSIRGIDYGYTF
TGTGCCAGCAGCATTCGGGGGATCGACTATGGCTACACCTTC
>TRBD1|.|TRBV12-3/TRBV12-4|TRBJ1-4
CASRVGTGPEKLFF
TGTGCCAGTCGAGTGGGGACAGGGCCTGAAAAACTGTTTTTT
>.|few|TRBV19|TRBJ1-6
CASSISHDSYNSPLHF
TGTGCCAGTAGTATTTCCCACGACTCCTATAATTCACCCCTCCACTTT
>TRBD1|many|TRBV20-1|TRBJ2-2
CSARVGSGTGAGGELFF
TGCAGTGCTAGAGTGGGGTCCGGGACAGGGGCCGGCGGGGAGCTGTTTTTT
>TRBD1|.|TRBV30|TRBJ1-2
CAWKGSGGEGYGYTF
TGTGCCTGGAAGGGCTCAGGGGGAGAGGGCTATGGCTACACCTTC
>.|.|TRBV20-1|TRBJ2-1
CSAPWTPREEQFF
TGCAGTGCTCCCTGGACCCCCAGAGAGGAGCAGTTCTTC
>TRBD2|few|TRBV27|TRBJ2-3
CASSLNTSGSPEDTQYF
TGTGCCAGCAGCCTTAATACTAGCGGGAGCCCGGAAGATACGCAGTATTTT
>.|few|TRBV20-1|TRBJ2-7
CSAPGAGSMGEQYF
TGCAGTGCCCCTGGGGCAGGGTCGATGGGGGAGCAGTACTTC
>.|.|TRBV19|TRBJ1-5
CASSSYTDQPQHF
TGTGCCAGTAGTAGCTACACCGATCAGCCCCAGCATTTT
>.|few|TRBV28|TRBJ1-5
CASSSPSRQGNQPQHF
TGTGCCAGCAGTTCCCCCAGTCGACAGGGCAATCAGCCCCAGCATTTT
>TRBD1|.|TRBV7-9|TRBJ2-2
CASSPQTGSTGELFF
TGTGCCAGCAGCCCCCAGACAGGGTCCACCGGGGAGCTGTTTTTT
>.|.|TRBV24-1|TRBJ2-2
CATSDLRDTGELFF
TGTGCCACCAGTGATCTCAGAGACACCGGGGAGCTGTTTTTT
>TRBD2|medium-sized|TRBV7-2|TRBJ2-5
CASSLGRGSAQETQYF
TGTGCCAGCAGCTTGGGGAGGGGATCGGCCCAAGAGACCCAGTACTTC
>.|.|TRBV6-1|TRBJ1-2
CASSLARDYGYTF
TGTGCCAGCAGTTTGGCCAGGGACTATGGCTACACCTTC
>.|.|TRBV28|TRBJ2-7
CASSATGGDYEQYF
TGTGCCAGCAGTGCAACAGGAGGTGATTACGAGCAGTACTTC
>TRBD1|.|TRBV30|TRBJ1-5
CAWSGQGGGGQPQHF
TGTGCCTGGAGCGGACAGGGCGGGGGAGGACAGCCCCAGCATTTT